Each of the 22 T cell receptor beta chains below was sequenced from the same sample in a study of glioma-infiltrating T cells. Amplification of TCR alpha and beta CDR3 regions from RNA used iRepertoire nested multiplex PCR. MiXCR, applied by TCRdb to the multiplex PCR reads, yields one record per CDR3 protein. The table shows under 200,000 distinct CDR3 sequences, with 32% occurring only once. The specimen was glioma tissue, nonneoplastic brain tissue, or PBMCs (not recorded which). Source of these receptors: a human donor with low-grade glioma or glioblastoma, undergoing nonglioma brain surgery, or in good health (not recorded which).

V is TRBV6-1 and J is TRBJ2-7; 10 nucleotides line up with TRBD1. V was pared by 6 bases and J by 4 bases, with 3 bases of the junction left unmatched. Germline CDR1 and CDR2: MNHNS and SASEGT. The CDR3 totals 13 residues. For the CDR3, the DNA is TGTGCCAGCAGCCCGGACAGGGGGTACGAGCAGTACTTC. Encoded protein: CASSPDRGYEQYF.

V usage is TRBV5-1 and J usage is TRBJ2-3, with 8 bases fitting TRBD1. Germline-derived CDR1 and CDR2 are SGHRS and YFSETQ. V lost 3 bases to trimming and J lost 6 bases; unmatched junction nucleotides: 9. The CDR3 contains 15 residues. The CDR3, as DNA: TGCGCCAGCAGCTGGGGCTCGACAGGGGAGGATACGCAGTATTTT. This gives the protein CASSWGSTGEDTQYF.

On this clonotype: A much larger clonotype is one base distant, so this may be a read error. V gene TRBV18 combines with J gene TRBJ2-7, with 7 bases aligning to TRBD2. This CDR3 is 14 amino acids long. Germline-derived CDR1 and CDR2 are KGHSH and LQKENI. CDR3 DNA sequence: TGTGCCAGCCAAAACCAGCGGGATGGGCATGAGCAGTTATTC. This encodes CASQNQRDGHEQLF.

V and J are TRBV27 and TRBJ1-1; TRBD1 matches at 7 bases. V gave up 0 bases and J gave up 1 base; unmatched junction bases: 5. This CDR3 contains 16 residues. Germline loops: CDR1 MNHEY, CDR2 SMNVEV (reference sequence). The CDR3 protein is CASSLSTGTTNTEAFF. CDR3 nucleotide sequence: TGTGCCAGCAGTTTATCGACAGGGACGACGAACACTGAAGCTTTCTTT.

This clonotype was recorded at least ten times. The chain links TRBV11-2 to TRBJ2-7; unclear D gene. The CDR3 runs 14 residues. The germline V gene encodes CDR1 SGHAT and CDR2 FQNNGV. V lost 4 bases and J 0 bases, leaving 10 bases between the germline ends. In DNA, the CDR3 is TGTGCCAGCAGCTCCCTTAGATACTCCTACGAGCAGTACTTC. As protein: CASSSLRYSYEQYF.

In its sample, this clonotype was seen many times. The chain has TRBV12-3 or TRBV12-4 and TRBJ2-3; D not certain. CDR3 length: 14 amino acids. The ends were cut back, 8 bases at V and 2 bases at J, with 14 bases in the middle. As DNA, the CDR3 is TGTGCCAGCGCCCCTTGGTCGCTCACAGATACGCAGTATTTT. The encoded protein is CASAPWSLTDTQYF.

This clonotype was found a few times. This sequence joins TRBV5-8 and TRBJ2-5; TRBD2 matches 7 bases. The V segment lost 2 bases and the J segment 1 base; nucleotides outside the gene matches: 5. CDR1 and CDR2 from the germline V gene are SGHTS and YDEGEE. The CDR3 is 15 amino acids. CDR3 sequence reads: CASSFPLAAQETQYF. CDR3 DNA sequence: TGTGCCAGCAGCTTTCCGCTAGCGGCCCAAGAGACCCAGTACTTC.

This clonotype was found a few times. The CDR3 bases are TGTGCCAGCAGCTCCGGGACTAAGGACACCGGGGAGCTGTTTTTT. This codes for CASSSGTKDTGELFF. The chain recombines TRBV12-3 or TRBV12-4 with TRBJ2-2, with 7 bases lining up with TRBD2. After removal of 6 bases from V and 3 bases from J, the junction contained 7 bases not matched to a gene. The CDR3 is 15 amino acids.

This sequence joins TRBV7-2 and TRBJ2-5, with 8 positions matching TRBD1. The V gene's germline CDR1 is SGHTA and CDR2 FQGNSA. After removal of 3 bases from V and 5 bases from J, the junction contained 5 bases not matched to a gene. The CDR3 spans 14 residues. CDR3 sequence reads: CASSFGQGWETQYF. DNA for the CDR3: TGTGCCAGCAGCTTTGGACAGGGTTGGGAGACCCAGTACTTC.

The rearrangement uses TRBV29-1 and TRBJ2-7; D unresolved. The ends were cut back, 6 bases at V and 0 bases at J, with 6 bases in the middle. There are 11 residues in the CDR3. Germline assignment: CDR1 SQVTM and CDR2 ANQGSEA. CDR3: CSVTISYEQYF. CDR3 bases: TGCAGCGTGACAATCTCCTACGAGCAGTACTTC.

This clonotype was picked up many times. V usage is TRBV3-1 and J usage is TRBJ2-1; no reliable D call. CDR1 is LGHDT, CDR2 YNNKEL, per germline (reference sequence). The CDR3 spans 13 residues. The germline V and J ends were trimmed by 5 bases and 3 bases, with 8 bases remaining between them. CDR3 in amino acids: CASSRLVYNEQFF. Here the CDR3 DNA reads TGTGCCAGCAGCAGGCTAGTCTACAATGAGCAGTTCTTC.

This clonotype came up many times. This chain uses TRBV25-1 with TRBJ1-2; no clear D. Germline CDR1 reads MGHDK; CDR2 reads SYGVNS. Trimming shortened V by 2 bases and J by 8 bases, and 9 bases separated the two germline ends. This CDR3 has 12 amino acids. CDR3: CASSELTRGYTF. The CDR3 region has the DNA TGTGCCAGCAGTGAACTGACTCGGGGCTACACCTTC.

This sequence joins TRBV19 and TRBJ2-3; 12 bases align to TRBD2. There are 17 residues in the CDR3. V lost 0 bases and J lost 2; bases outside the gene matches: 3. Germline CDR1 reads LNHDA; CDR2 reads SQIVND (reference sequence). The CDR3 sequence: CASSIDLAGGITDTQYF. The CDR3 nucleotides are TGTGCCAGTAGTATAGATCTAGCGGGAGGGATCACAGATACGCAGTATTTT.

At least ten counts were recorded for this clonotype. The V gene is TRBV6-2 or TRBV6-3, the J gene TRBJ2-7, with 7 nucleotides matching TRBD2. This CDR3 is 14 amino acids long. CDR1 is MNHEY, CDR2 SVGEGT, per germline. With V trimmed by 5 bases and J by 6 bases, 10 bases remained unmatched. The CDR3 region is CASSPGGSIAEQYF. CDR3 sequence (DNA): TGTGCCAGCAGTCCAGGCGGGAGCATAGCCGAGCAGTACTTC.

The sample holds many counts of this clonotype. The V and J genes are TRBV20-1 and TRBJ2-7; TRBD1 is a possible D gene (6 bases). In germline, CDR1 is DFQATT, CDR2 SNEGSKA (reference sequence). CDR3 size: 14 residues. The germline V and J ends were trimmed by 2 bases and 2 bases, with 13 bases remaining between them. CDR3 amino acids: CSARPGQPTYEQYF. CDR3 DNA: TGCAGTGCTAGACCAGGACAGCCGACCTACGAGCAGTACTTC.

This clonotype has at least ten counts. The V and J genes are TRBV6-8 and TRBJ2-7; the match to TRBD2 covers 7 bases. The trim removed 7 bases at V and 1 base at J, leaving 4 bases unmatched. CDR1 is MNHGY and CDR2 is SAAAGT in the germline V gene. This CDR3 region has 13 residues. This chain's CDR3 is CASTGLGSYEQYF. CDR3 sequence (DNA): TGTGCCAGCACCGGACTAGGGTCCTACGAGCAGTACTTC.

There are a few counts of this clonotype. The chain carries TRBV18 and TRBJ2-7; tentative D call: TRBD1 (7 bases). Between the trimmed V and J ends, which lost 3 bases and 4 bases, there was a span of 19 bases. The CDR3 loop spans 16 amino acids. Germline V gives CDR1 KGHSH, CDR2 LQKENI. CDR3: CASSPRQGGTGYEQYF. The CDR3 DNA is TGTGCCAGCTCACCGAGACAGGGCGGGACTGGATACGAGCAGTACTTC.

This rearrangement joins TRBV7-2 to TRBJ1-3; TRBD1 might be the D (6 bases). The germline V gene encodes CDR1 SGHTA and CDR2 FQGNSA. V was pared by 4 bases and J by 4 bases, with 11 bases between. This CDR3 comprises 14 residues. CDR3 sequence reads: CASSWGAGGNTIYF. CDR3 coding DNA: TGTGCCAGCAGCTGGGGGGCGGGCGGAAACACCATATATTTT.

This clonotype was seen ten or more times. The V gene is TRBV12-3 or TRBV12-4, the J gene TRBJ1-5; tentative D call: TRBD1 (6 bases). CDR3 size: 13 residues. V was shortened by 5 bases and J by 5 bases, with 10 bases between the two germline ends. CDR3 region: CASSRTADQPQHF. CDR3 sequence (DNA): TGTGCCAGCAGTCGGACAGCCGATCAGCCCCAGCATTTT.

A word on this clonotype: A much larger clonotype is one base distant, so this may be a read error. The rearrangement uses TRBV4-1 and TRBJ2-3; D possibly matches TRBD1 or TRBD2 (6 bases each). Germline V gives CDR1 MGHRA, CDR2 YSYEKL. This CDR3 has 14 residues. V lost 5 bases and J 4 bases, leaving 13 bases between the germline ends. CDR3 sequence: CASSSGASADTQYF. DNA of the CDR3: TGCGCCAGCAGCTCGGGGGCTAGCGCAGATACGCAGTATTTT.

As to this clonotype: This could be a read error, since a much larger clone is one nucleotide away. V usage is TRBV7-2 and J usage is TRBJ2-3; D is ambiguous. Deletions cut 2 bases from V and 2 bases from J, with 8 bases between. Germline CDR1 reads SGHTA; CDR2 reads FQGNSA. The CDR3 is 14 amino acids. CDR3 protein: CASSLHRVTDTQYF. CDR3 nucleotides: TGTGCCAGCAGCTTACATAGAGTCACAGATACGCAGTATTTT.

A note on this clonotype: A much bigger clone sits one base away, suggesting this may be a read error. The chain carries TRBV5-4 and TRBJ2-7; TRBD2 is a possible D gene (6 bases). The germline gives CDR1 SGHNT, CDR2 YYREEE (reference sequence). V was shortened by 4 bases and J by 6 bases, with 17 bases between the two germline ends. The CDR3 loop spans 14 amino acids. The CDR3 spells CASSSRGTSGEQYF. In DNA form, the CDR3 reads TGTGCCAGCAGCAGCCGGGGGACCTCTGGCGAGCAGTACTTC.